This entry is about one T cell receptor beta chain. The antigen remains undetermined. This sample is drawn from a study of shared clonotypes between healthy human individuals. Findings and limits, study-wide: Rarefaction analysis demonstrated incomplete sorted-subset sequencing notwithstanding large depth. The four-donor shared clonotypes exceeded non-shared clonotypes in generation probability, with non-shared ones scoring lower.

In the original processing: ImmunoSEQ supplied junction-only sequences lacking quality scores, so filtering was different. Sequenced by immunoSEQ multiplex PCR; TCRdb stores in-frame clones only, minus some. V and J calls and clone size are those listed in that table; D and trimming were worked out from the DNA. Here the sample spans 2.3 million or so clones, approximately 95% being singletons. The CDR3 totals 13 residues. J lost 10 bases, V lost 4 bases, and 9 bases had no gene match. From germline, CDR1 is MDHEN and CDR2 SYDVKM. Sequenced input: naive CD4+ T cells from PBMCs. Subset reported: CD45RA+ positively selected. This receptor was identified in a man in his late teens or twenties in good health. Some clones in this sample may be carry-over from other donors' samples. This chain connects TRBV28 to TRBJ1-1; 7 nucleotides match TRBD1. The CDR3 spells CASSSPVGGRAFF. The CDR3 DNA reads as TGTGCCAGCAGTTCCCCGGTAGGGGGCAGAGCTTTCTTT.